Reported below is one T cell receptor (beta chain). V gave up 6 bases and J gave up 1 base, with 6 bases separating them. Germline CDR1 is SGHDN and CDR2 is FVKESK. The CDR3 loop spans 13 amino acids. TCRdb re-analysed the reads in MiXCR, keeping a single row per CDR3 protein. This table has about 100,000 distinct CDR3 sequences, roughly a quarter appearing once. This sample was taken from a study of T cell repertoires in cytomegalovirus infection. The receptor was isolated from a human donor in good health (CMV status not recorded). Some clones in this sample may be carry-over from other donors' samples. The specimen sequenced was CD8+ T cells from PBMCs. The chain combines TRBV14 with TRBJ2-2; no definite D call. The CDR3 nucleotides read TGTGCCAGCAGGCGGAGGAACACCGGGGAGCTGTTTTTT. It specifies CASRRRNTGELFF.